Each of the 30 T cell receptor beta chains below was sequenced from the same sample in a study of monozygotic twins with inflammatory bowel disease (dated by TCRdb to the late 2010s). Library preparation used 5' RACE. TCRdb lists the instrument as Illumina HiSeq 2500. Reprocessed by TCRdb, the reads give a single entry per CDR3 protein sequence, without DNA. The table of this sample itemizes around 410,000 distinct CDR3 sequences. Clones ranked in the top ten supply approximately 2.3% of the sample. Sequencing used blood. The source is a human donor with ulcerative colitis or Crohn's disease, or a healthy co-twin of an affected twin (not recorded which).

The chain has TRBV20-1 and TRBJ2-3; TCRdb proposes TRBD1, but this gene call is untestable without DNA. CDR1 and CDR2 from the germline V gene are DFQATT and SNEGSKA (reference sequence). There are 15 residues in the CDR3. CDR3 sequence: CSARDRWGGTDTQYF.

The chain recombines TRBV5-6 with TRBJ2-4; the D call of TRBD1 rests on TCRdb alone, since no DNA is present to check it. The V gene's germline CDR1 is SGHDT and CDR2 YYEEEE. CDR3 size: 20 residues. The CDR3 is CASSRRDRDRGLLAKNIQYF.

The J gene is TRBJ1-1, the V gene TRBV7-9; as DNA is missing, the TRBD1 call by TCRdb cannot be tested. This CDR3 has 14 amino acids. Looked up from germline, CDR1 is SEHNR and CDR2 is FQNEAQ (reference sequence). Here the CDR3 reads CASRAQGDYTEAFF. The full variable domain, with the rest looked up from reference TRBV7-9 and TRBJ1-1, is DTGVSQNPRHKITKRGQNVTFRCDPISEHNRLYWYRQTLGQGPEFLTYFQNEAQLEKSRLLSDRFSAERPKGSFSTLEIQRTEQGDSAMYLCASRAQGDYTEAFFGQGTRLTVV.

This chain uses TRBV10-3 with TRBJ2-5; checking the TCRdb D call of TRBD2 is not possible without DNA. Germline V gene lookup returns CDR1 ENHRY and CDR2 SYGVKD. The CDR3 contains 18 residues. The CDR3 is CAISSGLAGGPSQETQYF.

The J gene is TRBJ1-3, the V gene TRBV3-1; TCRdb indicates TRBD1, and absent DNA this call remains unverified. CDR1 is LGHDT, CDR2 YNNKEL, per germline (reference sequence). The CDR3 is made up of 16 amino acids. CDR3 residues: CASSPWTEGSENTIYF.

The chain employs TRBV3-1 and TRBJ2-3; the D call from TCRdb, TRBD1, cannot be confirmed without DNA. The CDR3 extends over 16 amino acids. From germline, CDR1 is LGHDT and CDR2 YNNKEL (reference sequence). The CDR3 loop reads CASSLPGGLSYDTQYF.

The J gene is TRBJ2-7, the V gene TRBV3-1. The CDR3 has 13 residues. Germline V CDR1 and CDR2: LGHDT, YNNKEL (reference sequence). This CDR3 is CASSPRTPYEQYF.

The chain uses TRBV2 and TRBJ2-7. From germline, CDR1 is SNHLY and CDR2 FYNNEI. This CDR3 has 12 amino acids. The CDR3: CASSAGFDEQYF. Complete variable domain (other parts from reference TRBV2 and TRBJ2-7): EPEVTQTPSHQVTQMGQEVILRCVPISNHLYFYWYRQILGQKVEFLVSFYNNEISEKSEIFDDQFSVERPDGSNFTLKIRSTKLEDSAMYFCASSAGFDEQYFGPGTRLTVT.

The rearrangement uses TRBV4-1 and TRBJ2-7; TCRdb picks TRBD2, but there is no DNA to check that call. Germline CDR1 and CDR2: MGHRA and YSYEKL. The CDR3 consists of 15 residues. CDR3: CASSPGRARDYEQYF.

This sequence joins TRBV7-6 and TRBJ2-1. Per germline, CDR1 SGHVS and CDR2 FNYEAQ. This CDR3 is 14 amino acids long. The CDR3: CASSLTGAHNEQFF.

The rearrangement uses TRBV28 and TRBJ2-5; there is no DNA to check the TCRdb D call of TRBD1. CDR3 length: 12 amino acids. Germline CDR1 and CDR2: MDHEN and SYDVKM. This chain's CDR3 is CASTTGSKTQYF.

CDR3 residues: CASRRRASETQYF. This chain joins TRBV3-1 and TRBJ2-5; TCRdb picks TRBD1, but there is no DNA to check that call. Germline-derived CDR1 and CDR2 are LGHDT and YNNKEL (reference sequence). The CDR3 spans 13 residues.

V and J are TRBV3-1 and TRBJ2-1; the TCRdb D gene call, TRBD2, has no DNA to confirm it. This CDR3 comprises 13 residues. CDR1 and CDR2 from the germline V gene are LGHDT and YNNKEL (reference sequence). CDR3 loop: CASSQDTAAEQFF.

The CDR3 reads CSASPPGGTEAFF. The V gene is TRBV20-1, the J gene TRBJ1-1; TCRdb indicates TRBD1, and absent DNA this call remains unverified. The CDR3 is 13 residues long. CDR1 is DFQATT, CDR2 SNEGSKA, per germline (reference sequence).

This chain connects TRBV20-1 to TRBJ2-4; the D call from TCRdb, TRBD1, cannot be confirmed without DNA. This CDR3 comprises 14 residues. Germline V gives CDR1 DFQATT, CDR2 SNEGSKA (reference sequence). Here the CDR3 reads CSAGSWDSENIQYF.

The chain links TRBV5-1 to TRBJ2-2; the D call of TRBD2 rests on TCRdb alone, since no DNA is present to check it. Germline CDR1 reads SGHRS; CDR2 reads YFSETQ. The CDR3 contains 15 residues. The CDR3 spells CASSLDGTRTGELFF.

The genes are TRBV9 and TRBJ1-2. The germline CDR1 and CDR2 sequences are SGDLS and YYNGEE. The CDR3 runs to 13 residues. CDR3 in amino acids: CASSPKANYGYTF.

V and J are TRBV10-3 and TRBJ2-3; the D call from TCRdb, TRBD2, cannot be confirmed without DNA. CDR1 is ENHRY and CDR2 is SYGVKD in the germline V gene. This CDR3 has 16 residues. CDR3: CAITPGLAFNTDTQYF.

This rearrangement joins TRBV12-3 or TRBV12-4 to TRBJ2-3; lacking DNA, the TRBD1 call made by TCRdb goes unchecked. CDR3 length equals 15 residues. CDR3 sequence: CASSALGRPADTQYF.

The chain links TRBV5-1 to TRBJ1-4. This CDR3 has 15 amino acids. Germline-derived CDR1 and CDR2 are SGHRS and YFSETQ. This CDR3 reads CASSLQGTGAEKLFF.

This chain uses TRBV2 with TRBJ2-2. The CDR3 loop spans 15 amino acids. Germline CDR1 and CDR2: SNHLY and FYNNEI. The chain's CDR3 is CASRRAGIGTGELFF.

This sequence joins TRBV12-3 or TRBV12-4 and TRBJ1-2. CDR3 size: 14 residues. CDR3 amino acids: CASSSRGLRNGYTF.

The rearrangement joins TRBV5-1 to TRBJ2-3; TCRdb proposes TRBD2, but this gene call is untestable without DNA. Germline CDR1 and CDR2: SGHRS and YFSETQ. The CDR3 is 14 residues long. The CDR3: CASSLGSRADTQYF.

The rearrangement links TRBV3-1 to TRBJ1-6. The CDR3 has 17 amino acids. Looked up from germline, CDR1 is LGHDT and CDR2 is YNNKEL (reference sequence). The CDR3 sequence: CASSQKGFGSYNSPLHF.

The V call is TRBV20-1, the J call TRBJ2-6. Germline V gives CDR1 DFQATT, CDR2 SNEGSKA (reference sequence). The length of the CDR3 is 15 residues. CDR3 sequence reads: CSASNSRAGANVLTF.

The chain links TRBV6-5 to TRBJ2-3. CDR1 is MNHEY and CDR2 is SVGAGI in the germline V gene. There are 11 residues in the CDR3. CDR3 sequence: CASSLGRSLHF.

The chain has TRBV20-1 and TRBJ2-5; TCRdb's D call of TRBD2 is untestable without DNA. The CDR3 totals 14 residues. The germline V gene encodes CDR1 DFQATT and CDR2 SNEGSKA (reference sequence). This chain's CDR3 is CSAKGGRAKGTQYF.

The CDR3 loop is CASRQALSYEQYF. This chain links TRBV6-1 with TRBJ2-7. In germline, CDR1 is MNHNS, CDR2 SASEGT. This CDR3 contains 13 residues.

The J gene is TRBJ1-1, the V gene TRBV28; lacking DNA, the TRBD1 call made by TCRdb goes unchecked. This CDR3 is 18 amino acids long. The V gene's germline CDR1 is MDHEN and CDR2 SYDVKM. CDR3 in amino acids: CASSFSLTGGPMNTEAFF.

This chain uses TRBV12-3 or TRBV12-4 with TRBJ1-5; with no DNA, the TCRdb D assignment of TRBD1 cannot be verified. The CDR3 consists of 18 residues. The chain's CDR3 is CASSLLRGQAFINQPQHF.